This T cell receptor beta chain was observed in a study of control samples from healthy donors and cancer patients. Only in-frame clones appear in the TCRdb table, and some are missing; sequencing was by immunoSEQ multiplex PCR. The sample has 90,000 to 95,000 clones, just under 85% seen once. Deletions cut 5 bases from V and 1 base from J, with 10 bases between. This CDR3 region has 14 residues. Per germline, CDR1 MRHNA and CDR2 SNTAGT. There are many counts of this clone. The receptor's source is a man younger than 45 in good health. V and J are TRBV6-4 and TRBJ2-3; perhaps TRBD2 as D (6 bases). Sample: blood. The CDR3 protein is CASSPSGGTDTQYF. CDR3 in DNA: TGTGCCAGCAGTCCGTCGGGGGGCACAGATACGCAGTATTTT.